The 27 T cell receptor beta chains given below trace back to one sample, sequenced in a study of immune evolution from preneoplasia to lung adenocarcinoma. Method: immunoSEQ multiplex PCR; TCRdb's copy keeps in-frame clones and lacks some. This table holds 9,000 to 9,500 clones, 85% to 90% found once. Material: FFPE invasive lung adenocarcinoma tissue. Receptor source: a person aged 70 to 85 with invasive lung adenocarcinoma.

V usage is TRBV4-1 and J usage is TRBJ2-1, with a tentative D call TRBD2 (7 bases). Trimming removed 0 bases from V and 5 bases from J, with 20 bases in between. Germline V gene data show CDR1 as MGHRA and CDR2 as YSYEKL. This CDR3 is built from 18 residues. CDR3 bases: TGCGCCAGCAGCCAAGAATGGGGGGCCCGGGGGGCACACAATGAGCAGTTCTTC. Protein sequence: CASSQEWGARGAHNEQFF.

V usage is TRBV2 and J usage is TRBJ2-4, with unresolved D. Germline loops: CDR1 SNHLY, CDR2 FYNNEI. V lost 11 bases and J 1 base, leaving 9 bases between the germline ends. The CDR3 runs 12 residues. The CDR3 here is CALGQAKNIQYF. In DNA form, the CDR3 reads TGTGCCCTAGGCCAGGCCAAAAACATTCAGTACTTC.

The rearrangement links TRBV6-6 to TRBJ2-7; 7 bases map to TRBD1. Germline V CDR1 and CDR2: MNHNY, SVGAGI (reference sequence). Trimming cost V 6 bases and J 0 bases; bases outside gene matches: 8. The CDR3 extends over 15 amino acids. For the CDR3, the DNA is TGTGCCAGCAGCTACGCTGGGACAGTCTCCTACGAGCAGTACTTC. Protein sequence: CASSYAGTVSYEQYF.

Only one count was recorded for this clone. The V gene is TRBV15, the J gene TRBJ2-7; a weak D match, TRBD1 (5 bases). The CDR3 has 14 amino acids. V was clipped by 0 bases and J by 5 bases, with 11 bases between them. Germline V gene sequence: CDR1 LNHNV, CDR2 YYDKDF (reference sequence). The CDR3 sequence is CATSREDKFNEQYF. The CDR3 DNA reads as TGTGCCACCAGCAGAGAGGACAAATTCAACGAGCAGTACTTC.

V gene TRBV4-2 combines with J gene TRBJ1-2; 12 bases fit TRBD1. This CDR3 has 15 amino acids. CDR1 is LGHNA, CDR2 YNFKEQ, per germline. With 1 base clipped from V and 7 bases from J, the junction kept 4 bases outside the gene matches. The CDR3 spells CASSQAGQGALGYTF. The CDR3 region has the DNA TGTGCCAGCAGCCAAGCGGGACAGGGGGCGCTTGGCTACACCTTC.

The chain is built from TRBV27 and TRBJ1-5; D gene uncertain. The CDR3 has 13 amino acids. Trimming took 3 bases from V and 4 from J, leaving 7 bases between them. Germline loops: CDR1 MNHEY, CDR2 SMNVEV (reference sequence). In nucleotides, the CDR3 is TGTGCCAGCAGTTTGGAGCATAATCAGCCCCAGCATTTT. It translates to CASSLEHNQPQHF.

The rearrangement joins TRBV4-1 to TRBJ1-5, with a weak D call TRBD1 (5 bases). The CDR3 extends over 15 amino acids. V lost 0 bases and J lost 2, with 8 bases in between. The germline gives CDR1 MGHRA, CDR2 YSYEKL. The CDR3 sequence is CASSQDLRGNQPQHF. In DNA, the CDR3 is TGCGCCAGCAGCCAAGATCTCAGGGGCAATCAGCCCCAGCATTTT.

The J gene is TRBJ1-2, the V gene TRBV2, with D uncertain. CDR3 length equals 12 residues. Germline CDR1 SNHLY, CDR2 FYNNEI. Trimming pared 4 bases from V and 3 bases from J, leaving 6 bases between. The chain's CDR3 is CASSVDDYGYTF. CDR3 DNA: TGTGCCAGCAGTGTGGACGACTATGGCTACACCTTC.

In nucleotides, the CDR3 is TGTGCCAGCTCCCCAAGACTATATGGCTACACCTTC. Encoded protein: CASSPRLYGYTF. V and J are TRBV18 and TRBJ1-2; D is uncertain. The ends were cut back, 6 bases at V and 5 bases at J, with 10 bases in the middle. Germline CDR1 is KGHSH and CDR2 is LQKENI. The CDR3 contains 12 residues.

This clone is a singleton in its sample. The chain's CDR3 is CASSQGFSDTYEQYF. CDR3 DNA: TGCGCCAGCAGCCAAGGGTTCTCTGATACCTACGAGCAGTACTTC. This chain uses TRBV4-1 with TRBJ2-7; D gene ambiguous. This CDR3 spans 15 amino acids. Germline lookup yields CDR1 MGHRA and CDR2 YSYEKL. The germline V and J ends were trimmed by 1 base and 2 bases, with 12 bases remaining between them.

The chain is built from TRBV6-1 and TRBJ2-3, with TRBD1 identical over 8 bases. The J segment lost 6 bases and the V segment lost 3 bases, leaving 8 bases of the junction unmatched. The CDR3 is 15 residues long. Looked up from germline, CDR1 is MNHNS and CDR2 is SASEGT. The CDR3 loop is CASSEVQGAGDTQYF. CDR3 nucleotides: TGTGCCAGCAGTGAGGTCCAGGGGGCAGGGGATACGCAGTATTTT.

This chain joins TRBV7-9 and TRBJ2-1; 9 bases align to TRBD2. The CDR3 totals 18 residues. Losses at the gene ends were 6 bases for V and 5 bases for J; bases not matched to a gene: 17. The germline gives CDR1 SEHNR, CDR2 FQNEAQ (reference sequence). The CDR3 coding sequence is TGTGCCAGCAGTCGTAAGCGGGGGGCCCTTTTCCATCACAATGAGCAGTTCTTC. Its protein is CASSRKRGALFHHNEQFF.

The rearrangement links TRBV5-4 to TRBJ2-3, with D unresolved. Germline lookup yields CDR1 SGHNT and CDR2 YYREEE (reference sequence). The CDR3 contains 12 residues. The germline V and J ends were trimmed by 1 base and 4 bases, with 4 bases remaining between them. CDR3 residues: CASSLFADTQYF. The CDR3 DNA reads TGTGCCAGCAGCTTGTTCGCAGATACGCAGTATTTT.

The gene calls are TRBV30 and TRBJ2-7; D is possibly TRBD1 (6 bases). V shed 5 bases and J shed 3 bases, with 8 bases lying between them. The CDR3 has 11 amino acids. Germline V gene sequence: CDR1 GTSNPN, CDR2 SVGIG (reference sequence). This CDR3 is CAWADSYEQYF. The CDR3 DNA reads as TGTGCCTGGGCGGACAGCTACGAGCAGTACTTC.

The chain has TRBV28 and TRBJ1-2; the match to TRBD1 covers 8 bases. The junction had 7 bases not matched to a gene; V was cut back by 5 bases and J by 8 bases. The germline V gene encodes CDR1 MDHEN and CDR2 SYDVKM. This CDR3 spans 13 amino acids. CDR3 coding DNA: TGTGCCAGCAGTCTGCAGGGGGCTAGGGGCTACACCTTC. Translating it yields CASSLQGARGYTF.

This sequence joins TRBV7-8 and TRBJ2-3; either TRBD1 or TRBD2 may fit D (6 bases each). Germline V lookup: CDR1 SGHVS, CDR2 FQNEAQ. Trimming removed 9 bases from V and 0 bases from J, with 10 bases in between. CDR3 length equals 13 residues. The CDR3: CARGAGSTDTQYF. Written as DNA, the CDR3 is TGTGCCAGGGGGGCGGGGAGCACAGATACGCAGTATTTT.

This chain links TRBV19 with TRBJ2-5; D possibly corresponds to TRBD2 (6 bases). V lost 7 bases and J lost 1, with 13 bases in between. Germline-derived CDR1 and CDR2 are LNHDA and SQIVND (reference sequence). CDR3 size: 14 residues. For the CDR3, the DNA is TGTGCCAGTAAGGGGCCCGGGGGCCAAGAGACCCAGTACTTC. Translated: CASKGPGGQETQYF.

The chain has TRBV27 and TRBJ2-5; tentatively, D is TRBD2 (6 bases). The CDR3 has 14 residues. Trimming removed 4 bases at V and 1 base at J, with 10 bases between. The V gene's germline CDR1 is MNHEY and CDR2 SMNVEV (reference sequence). CDR3 in DNA: TGTGCCAGCAGTTCCCTGGGAGGCCAAGAGACCCAGTACTTC. Translating it yields CASSSLGGQETQYF.

The V and J genes are TRBV10-1 and TRBJ1-1; no reliable D call. The V and J ends lost 4 bases and 3 bases respectively, with 15 bases between them. This CDR3 comprises 15 residues. From germline, CDR1 is WNHNN and CDR2 SYGVQD (reference sequence). As DNA, the CDR3 is TGCGCCAGCAGTGGGGAAAAAGGACGGTACACTGAAGCTTTCTTT. Amino acid sequence: CASSGEKGRYTEAFF.

The V gene is TRBV9, the J gene TRBJ2-7; the match to TRBD2 covers 7 bases. The V segment lost 4 bases and the J segment 5 bases; nucleotides outside the gene matches: 12. The germline CDR1 and CDR2 sequences are SGDLS and YYNGEE. CDR3 size: 15 residues. In nucleotides, the CDR3 is TGTGCCAGCAGCTCCCCTGGCGGGAGATCACACGAGCAGTACTTC. Its protein product is CASSSPGGRSHEQYF.

This chain links TRBV28 with TRBJ1-1, with D perhaps TRBD1 (5 bases). CDR3 length: 14 residues. Trimming removed 6 bases from V and 5 bases from J, with 16 bases in between. Germline assignment: CDR1 MDHEN and CDR2 SYDVKM. The CDR3 is CASSPPGGGTEAFF. The CDR3 region has the DNA TGTGCCAGCAGCCCTCCCGGGGGGGGGACTGAAGCTTTCTTT.

The DNA of the CDR3 is TGTGCCAGCAGCCCCAGAAGTCAGTCCTACGAGCAGTACTTC. It translates to CASSPRSQSYEQYF. The V call is TRBV6-5, the J call TRBJ2-7; D gene unclear. Germline CDR1 and CDR2: MNHEY and SVGAGI. This CDR3 has 14 amino acids. V lost 6 bases to trimming and J lost 1 base, with 13 bases between them.

The J gene is TRBJ1-1, the V gene TRBV2; 7 bases are a match to TRBD1. The V segment lost 8 bases and the J segment 4 bases; nucleotides outside the gene matches: 7. Germline V gene sequence: CDR1 SNHLY, CDR2 FYNNEI. This CDR3 comprises 13 residues. The CDR3 DNA follows: TGTGCCAGCGAGGGAGGGGGCGTCACTGAAGCTTTCTTT. It is translated as CASEGGGVTEAFF.

The chain links TRBV7-9 to TRBJ1-1, with TRBD1 matching 9 bases. From germline, CDR1 is SEHNR and CDR2 FQNEAQ (reference sequence). The V segment lost 5 bases and the J segment 8 bases; nucleotides outside the gene matches: 9. The CDR3 extends over 14 amino acids. CDR3 coding DNA: TGTGCCAGCAGCCGGTTACAGGGGGCGAGAGAAGCTTTCTTT. It codes for CASSRLQGAREAFF. Based on the CDR3 plus reference TRBV7-9 and TRBJ1-1, the full variable domain is DTGVSQNPRHKITKRGQNVTFRCDPISEHNRLYWYRQTLGQGPEFLTYFQNEAQLEKSRLLSDRFSAERPKGSFSTLEIQRTEQGDSAMYLCASSRLQGAREAFFGQGTRLTVV.

The rearrangement links TRBV12-5 to TRBJ2-1; 8 bases match TRBD1. Trimming cost V 5 bases and J 6 bases; bases outside gene matches: 3. Germline-derived CDR1 and CDR2 are LGHNT and FRNRAP. The CDR3 runs to 13 residues. The CDR3 sequence: CASGPDRGNEQFF. The CDR3 region has the DNA TGTGCTAGTGGTCCTGACAGGGGCAATGAGCAGTTCTTC. Using reference TRBV12-5 and TRBJ2-1 for the parts outside the CDR3, the full variable domain is DARVTQTPRHKVTEMGQEVTMRCQPILGHNTVFWYRQTMMQGLELLAYFRNRAPLDDSGMPKDRFSAEMPDATLATLKIQPSEPRDSAVYFCASGPDRGNEQFFGPGTRLTVL.

The chain links TRBV18 to TRBJ1-5; no clear D. This CDR3 has 14 residues. Per germline, CDR1 KGHSH and CDR2 LQKENI. Trimming stripped 5 bases from V and 1 base from J, with 9 bases between. The CDR3 spells CASSGDLSNQPQHF. The CDR3 nucleotides read TGTGCCAGCTCAGGGGATCTGAGCAATCAGCCCCAGCATTTT.

The DNA of the CDR3 is TGTGCCAGTAGTCCCTCCTACAATGAGCAGTTCTTC. It encodes CASSPSYNEQFF. The chain is built from TRBV19 and TRBJ2-1, with no clear D. CDR3 length: 12 amino acids. The germline V and J ends were trimmed by 5 bases and 0 bases, with 2 bases remaining between them. Per germline, CDR1 LNHDA and CDR2 SQIVND (reference sequence).